These 20 T cell receptor beta chains originate from one sample sequenced in a study of cytomegalovirus exposure and HLA in healthy donors. The PCR contained 60 Vbeta and 13 Jbeta primers. This table comes from immunoSEQ multiplex PCR, and its TCRdb copy is limited to in-frame clones, with some not included. The sample lists around 200,000 clones, 65% to 85% occurring once. Sequences were obtained from PBMCs. The source of these receptors is a middle-aged man in good health and CMV-seronegative.

The rearrangement links TRBV14 to TRBJ2-7; D uncertain. Trimming shortened V by 4 bases and J by 5 bases, and 12 bases separated the two germline ends. The V gene's germline CDR1 is SGHDN and CDR2 FVKESK. The CDR3 length is 13 residues. The CDR3 reads CASSPWSLDEQYF. CDR3 in DNA: TGTGCCAGCAGCCCTTGGAGTCTCGACGAGCAGTACTTC.

This sequence joins TRBV6-9 and TRBJ1-1; D might be TRBD1 (6 bases). The CDR3 is 14 amino acids. Germline V CDR1 and CDR2: MNHGY, SVAAGI. V was trimmed by 2 bases and J by 5 bases, leaving 12 bases between them. CDR3 DNA sequence: TGTGCCAGCAGTTATAGAGGGGGAGGGACTGAAGCTTTCTTT. It codes for CASSYRGGGTEAFF.

This chain connects TRBV10-3 to TRBJ1-6, with 9 bases that match TRBD1. There are 15 residues in the CDR3. Germline lookup yields CDR1 ENHRY and CDR2 SYGVKD. Unmatched junction bases numbered 4, after V lost 10 bases and J lost 0 bases. The chain's CDR3 is CATWTGVSYNSPLHF. CDR3 coding DNA: TGTGCCACCTGGACAGGGGTCTCCTATAATTCACCCCTCCACTTT.

The J gene is TRBJ1-1, the V gene TRBV30; D is unclear. V was cut by 4 bases and J by 4 bases, with 13 bases left in between. Germline loops: CDR1 GTSNPN, CDR2 SVGIG (reference sequence). The CDR3 is 13 residues long. This CDR3 reads CAWKTSGSTEAFF. The CDR3 bases are TGTGCCTGGAAGACCTCGGGGAGCACTGAAGCTTTCTTT.

This sequence joins TRBV9 and TRBJ2-7; tentative D call: TRBD1 (6 bases). The CDR3 extends over 14 amino acids. CDR1 and CDR2 (germline): SGDLS, YYNGEE. Trimming removed 3 bases from V and 2 bases from J, with 12 bases in between. The CDR3 DNA reads as TGTGCCAGCAGCGGACCGGGACAACCCTACGAGCAGTACTTC. This encodes CASSGPGQPYEQYF. Drawing the rest from reference TRBV9 and TRBJ2-7, the complete variable domain is DSGVTQTPKHLITATGQRVTLRCSPRSGDLSVYWYQQSLDQGLQFLIQYYNGEERAKGNILERFSAQQFPDLHSELNLSSLELGDSALYFCASSGPGQPYEQYFGPGTRLTVT.

About this clone itself: One junction end does not reproduce the germline sequence, and a read error may be involved. The chain combines TRBV27 with TRBJ1-3, with D maybe TRBD1 (5 bases). This CDR3 is built from 16 residues. CDR1 and CDR2 (germline): MNHEY, SMNVEV (reference sequence). The CDR3 nucleotides read TGTGCCAGCAGCGGATGGGACTTCGGCTCTGGAAGCACCATATATTTT. It yields the protein CASSGWDFGSGSTIYF.

The CDR3 is CASSSRDRAPLRGYTF. The CDR3 DNA reads as TGTGCCAGCAGTTCCCGGGACAGGGCCCCCTTGCGAGGCTACACCTTC. The J gene is TRBJ1-2, the V gene TRBV27; 9 bases line up with TRBD1. The CDR3 is made up of 16 amino acids. Germline CDR1 and CDR2: MNHEY and SMNVEV (reference sequence). The ends lost 4 bases at V and 8 bases at J; junction bases unmatched: 14.

The V call is TRBV19, the J call TRBJ1-4; 8 nucleotides line up with TRBD1. The CDR3 is 14 amino acids. The V and J ends lost 6 bases and 8 bases, in that order; junction bases with no gene match: 8. From germline, CDR1 is LNHDA and CDR2 SQIVND (reference sequence). The CDR3 loop is CASSEGTGWEKLFF. The CDR3, as DNA: TGTGCCAGTAGCGAGGGGACAGGATGGGAAAAACTGTTTTTT.

The gene calls are TRBV29-1 and TRBJ1-1, with 7 bases matching TRBD1. The CDR3 spans 13 residues. The V gene end was trimmed by 3 bases and the J gene end by 5 bases; junction bases not matched to a gene: 6. Germline loops: CDR1 SQVTM, CDR2 ANQGSEA. CDR3 DNA: TGCAGCGTTGACGACAGGGTAGGAACTGAAGCTTTCTTT. Residues: CSVDDRVGTEAFF.

The gene calls are TRBV19 and TRBJ1-6; the match to TRBD1 covers 8 bases. Trimming cost V 4 bases and J 8 bases; bases outside gene matches: 4. Germline V gives CDR1 LNHDA, CDR2 SQIVND (reference sequence). CDR3 length: 14 amino acids. The CDR3 loop reads CASSNGQGDSPLHF. The DNA for the CDR3 is TGTGCCAGTAGTAACGGACAGGGCGATTCACCCCTCCACTTT. Based on the CDR3 plus reference TRBV19 and TRBJ1-6, the full variable domain is DGGITQSPKYLFRKEGQNVTLSCEQNLNHDAMYWYRQDPGQGLRLIYYSQIVNDFQKGDIAEGYSVSREKKESFPLTVTSAQKNPTAFYLCASSNGQGDSPLHFGNGTRLTVT.

The chain couples TRBV4-3 to TRBJ1-5; D is undetermined. With 0 bases removed from V and 6 bases from J, the gap between germline ends came to 12 bases. This CDR3 region has 15 residues. CDR1 and CDR2 (germline): LGHNA, YSLEER. For the CDR3, the DNA is TGCGCCAGCAGCCAAGATCGGATAAGCGGTCAGCCCCAGCATTTT. It is translated as CASSQDRISGQPQHF.

This chain uses TRBV6-5 with TRBJ1-1; 7 positions match TRBD1. Per germline, CDR1 MNHEY and CDR2 SVGAGI. With 2 bases clipped from V and 6 bases from J, the junction kept 0 bases outside the gene matches. The CDR3 is 12 residues long. CDR3 in DNA: TGTGCCAGCAGTTACACAGGGGCTGAAGCTTTCTTT. It encodes CASSYTGAEAFF.

The chain carries TRBV19 and TRBJ2-1; D is possibly TRBD2 (5 bases). The germline V gene encodes CDR1 LNHDA and CDR2 SQIVND (reference sequence). V lost 3 bases and J lost 7, with 7 bases in between. The CDR3 runs 12 residues. The CDR3 sequence is CASSIWRNEQFF. The CDR3 DNA is TGTGCCAGTAGTATTTGGAGGAATGAGCAGTTCTTC.

This clone appeared once. The chain employs TRBV9 and TRBJ2-7; 11 bases match TRBD2. There are 15 residues in the CDR3. Germline V gene sequence: CDR1 SGDLS, CDR2 YYNGEE. J gave up 2 bases and V 5 bases, and 6 bases lay outside the gene matches. The CDR3 loop is CASSETSGATYEQYF. For the CDR3, the DNA is TGTGCCAGCAGTGAGACTAGCGGGGCTACCTACGAGCAGTACTTC.

This chain connects TRBV18 to TRBJ2-1; 9 bases align to TRBD2. Germline-derived CDR1 and CDR2 are KGHSH and LQKENI. The ends lost 0 bases at V and 5 bases at J; junction bases unmatched: 2. The CDR3 consists of 15 residues. CDR3 sequence (DNA): TGTGCCAGCTCACCACCGTTAGCGGGGGACAATGAGCAGTTCTTC. This translates into CASSPPLAGDNEQFF.

The CDR3 loop reads CASSQEWDRSAEQYF. DNA of the CDR3: TGCGCCAGCAGCCAAGAATGGGACAGGTCAGCCGAGCAGTACTTC. The chain carries TRBV4-3 and TRBJ2-7; TRBD1 matches at 8 bases. Germline V gives CDR1 LGHNA, CDR2 YSLEER. The CDR3 contains 15 residues. J lost 6 bases, V lost 0 bases, and 7 bases had no gene match.

The chain recombines TRBV5-8 with TRBJ2-5; 7 bases map to TRBD1. V shed 4 bases, J shed 4 bases, and the junction held 7 bases outside the gene matches. The CDR3 is 14 amino acids. Germline V gene lookup returns CDR1 SGHTS and CDR2 YDEGEE. This CDR3 is CASSTTGVVETQYF. In nucleotides, the CDR3 is TGTGCCAGCAGCACCACAGGGGTGGTAGAGACCCAGTACTTC.

The CDR3 bases are TGTGCCAGCAGCCCAGGGCTAGATACGCAGTATTTT. Protein: CASSPGLDTQYF. The chain joins TRBV11-2 to TRBJ2-3; D might be TRBD1 (5 bases). From germline, CDR1 is SGHAT and CDR2 FQNNGV. The length of the CDR3 is 12 residues. V was clipped by 5 bases and J by 5 bases, with 8 bases between them.

With respect to this clone: Compared with germline, one end of the junction differs, possibly owing to a read error. The V and J genes are TRBV7-9 and TRBJ2-7; 7 nucleotides match TRBD2. CDR3 length: 15 residues. In germline, CDR1 is SEHNR, CDR2 FQNEAQ (reference sequence). CDR3 nucleotides: TGTTCCAGCAGCGAGGCCGGGACTACCTCCTACGAGCAGTACTTC. As protein: CSSSEAGTTSYEQYF.

The rearrangement uses TRBV7-2 and TRBJ2-1, with 7 bases identical to TRBD2. Unmatched junction bases numbered 9, after V lost 6 bases and J lost 4 bases. Germline V gene data show CDR1 as SGHTA and CDR2 as FQGNSA. The CDR3 is made up of 15 amino acids. The CDR3 is CASSSAGTLYNEQFF. CDR3 DNA sequence: TGTGCCAGCAGTTCAGCGGGGACTTTGTACAATGAGCAGTTCTTC. Looking up the rest from reference TRBV7-2 and TRBJ2-1 gives the full variable domain: GAGVSQSPSNKVTEKGKDVELRCDPISGHTALYWYRQSLGQGLEFLIYFQGNSAPDKSGLPSDRFSAERTGGSVSTLTIQRTQQEDSAVYLCASSSAGTLYNEQFFGPGTRLTVL.